This T cell receptor (beta chain) was identified during a study of read filtering for tumor transcriptome and immune sequencing. Study background: R-ISS stage counts were 8 or 9 for I, about 15 for II, 7 for III.

Molecular barcoded adaptors covering alpha/delta and beta/gamma chains were used on roughly 400 ng RNA. TCRdb passed the reads through MiXCR, listing each CDR3 protein once. The sample holds 30,000 to 40,000 distinct CDR3 sequences, about 13% seen once. CDR1 and CDR2 from the germline V gene are LGHNA and YNFKEQ. CDR3 length equals 16 residues. Note on this clonotype: This is likely an artifact of a read error, given a far larger clone one base away.

The sample comprised a population of CD138-negative cells sorted from bone marrow. This TCR derives from a donor aged 40 or over with multiple myeloma. The V call is TRBV4-2, the J call TRBJ2-1; 7 nucleotides agree with TRBD1. In DNA form, the CDR3 reads TGTGCCAGCAGCCAATCCGGCAGGGGGTCGAACAAAGAGCAGTTCTTC. Translated: CASSQSGRGSNKEQFF.